A selection of T cell receptor beta chains follows, all from one sample in a study of OX40 agonist ivuxolimab in advanced cancers. Sequencing used immunoSEQ multiplex PCR; TCRdb keeps in-frame clones, though not all of them. The sample lists tens of thousands of clones; roughly 81% were seen once. Sequences were derived from CD4+ or CD8+ T cells sorted from blood, sampled in a trial of the OX40 agonist ivuxolimab. These receptors all stem from an adult with an advanced solid tumor such as melanoma, head and neck, liver or kidney cancer. Each CDR3 is given with its conserved first and last residue. The D gene is left open where the match is weak. Rows may omit the clone size; those that give it use once, few, many or a size class.

V,D,size,J,DNA,CDR3
TRBV7-9,.,once,TRBJ1-2,TGTGCCAGCAGCCACAGGAACAGCGCTAACTATGGCTACACCTTC,CASSHRNSANYGYTF
TRBV4-1,TRBD1,.,TRBJ1-1,TGCGCCAGCAGCCAAATGGACAGGGCCAACACTGAAGCTTTCTTT,CASSQMDRANTEAFF
TRBV9,TRBD2,.,TRBJ2-3,TGTGCCAGCAGCGCTAGCGGGGGGCCCCTAACGAGAGATACGCAGTATTTT,CASSASGGPLTRDTQYF
TRBV5-3,.,.,TRBJ1-2,TGTGCCAGAAGCACAGGGAATGGCTACACCTTC,CARSTGNGYTF
TRBV2,TRBD1,once,TRBJ2-7,TGTGCCAGTATGGACAGGGCAGGCGAGCAGTACTTC,CASMDRAGEQYF
TRBV19,.,.,TRBJ1-1,TGTGCCAGTAGTAGCGGGTTGACTGAAGCTTTCTTT,CASSSGLTEAFF
TRBV19,TRBD1,.,TRBJ1-2,TGTGCCAGTACGGATCGGGACAGGGGTCTTAACTATGGCTACACCTTC,CASTDRDRGLNYGYTF
TRBV15,TRBD2,.,TRBJ2-6,TGTGCCACCAGCCAATTTAGGGCTAGCGGTTACTCTGGGGCCAACGTCCTGACTTTC,CATSQFRASGYSGANVLTF
TRBV28,.,.,TRBJ2-2,TGTGCCAGCTTCCCGACAGGGTTGGAGGGATGGGAGCTGTTTTTT,CASFPTGLEGWELFF
TRBV10-2,TRBD2,.,TRBJ2-3,TGCGCCAGCAGTGGTAGCGGGGGGGCCGGGCTTATGGGAAATACGCAGTATTTT,CASSGSGGAGLMGNTQYF
TRBV28,.,.,TRBJ2-1,TGTGCCAGTACGGACGGGCCGGGCAATGAGCAGTTCTTC,CASTDGPGNEQFF
TRBV7-6,.,.,TRBJ1-1,TGTGCCAGCAGCTTAACCGGACTAGGGAACACTGAAGCTTTCTTT,CASSLTGLGNTEAFF
TRBV4-3,TRBD1,.,TRBJ2-2,TGCGCCAGCAGCCCTGAAACAGGGGCGGCCGCGAACACCGGGGAGCTGTTTTTT,CASSPETGAAANTGELFF
TRBV7-6,TRBD1,.,TRBJ1-2,TGTGCCAGCAGTCCGGGACAGGGGATCTATGGCTACACCTTC,CASSPGQGIYGYTF
TRBV10-3,TRBD2,.,TRBJ2-7,TGTGCCATCAACCGCGGGGGGCGCGAGCAGTACTTC,CAINRGGREQYF
TRBV28,.,few,TRBJ1-5,TGTGCCAGCAGTTCCGGGTATAGCAATCAGCCCCAGCATTTT,CASSSGYSNQPQHF
TRBV27,.,.,TRBJ2-1,TGTGCCAGCAGTTTATTTGGGGGCTTGGATGAGCAGTTCTTC,CASSLFGGLDEQFF
TRBV19,.,.,TRBJ2-5,TGTGCCAGTAGTATCCGACAGGAGAAGCAAGAGACCCAGTACTTC,CASSIRQEKQETQYF
TRBV7-2,.,.,TRBJ1-6,TGTGCCAGCAGCTTAGATTGGTCACCCCTCCACTTT,CASSLDWSPLHF
TRBV29-1,.,.,TRBJ1-2,TGCAGCGTTGCAGGGGCTTTCTATGGCTACACCTTC,CSVAGAFYGYTF
TRBV4-1,.,.,TRBJ2-7,TGCGCCAGCAGCATCCGTAGTGAGGGGGGCTACGAGCAGTACTTC,CASSIRSEGGYEQYF
TRBV6-1,TRBD1,.,TRBJ1-2,TGTGCCAGCAGGACCCGACAGGGCTATGGCTACACCTTC,CASRTRQGYGYTF
TRBV4-2,.,.,TRBJ1-1,TGTGCCAGCAGCTTGGGAGGTGAGGGGAACACTGAAGCTTTCTTT,CASSLGGEGNTEAFF
TRBV5-1,.,.,TRBJ2-7,TGCGCCAGCAGCTTGAAGGTCCCCTACGAGCAGTACTTC,CASSLKVPYEQYF
TRBV6-8,.,.,TRBJ2-2,TGTGCCAGCAGTTACCCTGGGGGGACCGGGGAGCTGTTTTTT,CASSYPGGTGELFF
TRBV9,TRBD1,.,TRBJ2-2,TGTGCCAGCAGCGTAGGACAGGGGGCGCCTACGAACACCGGGGAGCTGTTTTTT,CASSVGQGAPTNTGELFF
TRBV19,.,.,TRBJ1-1,TGTGCCAGTAGTATCCGGGGATCAACTGAAGCTTTCTTT,CASSIRGSTEAFF
TRBV10-3,.,few,TRBJ2-1,TGTGCCATCAGTGTTAAGGGGGGTATAATCTACAATGAGCAGTTCTTC,CAISVKGGIIYNEQFF
TRBV15,.,.,TRBJ2-7,TGTGCCACCAGCAGAGATCGTAGGGGGGCCAAACCGAGGGAGCAGTACTTC,CATSRDRRGAKPREQYF
TRBV28,.,.,TRBJ2-5,TGTGCCAGCAGTTTTCCCAGGCGCCAAGAGACCCAGTACTTC,CASSFPRRQETQYF
TRBV4-1,.,.,TRBJ2-2,TGCGCCAGCAGCCTTGCCAATCCCGGGGAGCTGTTTTTT,CASSLANPGELFF
TRBV5-5,TRBD1,.,TRBJ2-7,TGTGCCAGCAGCTTCATGGACAGGGGAGTCAACGAGCAGTACTTC,CASSFMDRGVNEQYF
TRBV6-6,.,.,TRBJ1-1,TGTGCCAGCAGTTCTCTTATAACAGGGACAAACACTGAAGCTTTCTTT,CASSSLITGTNTEAFF
TRBV7-3,.,.,TRBJ1-1,TGTGCCAGCAGCCCGGACGGATACAACACTGAAGCTTTCTTT,CASSPDGYNTEAFF
TRBV10-1,.,.,TRBJ2-2,TGCGCCAGCAGTGAGTTAGGGGGTACCGGGGAGCTGTTTTTT,CASSELGGTGELFF
TRBV28,TRBD1,.,TRBJ1-1,TGTGCCAGCAGTTTAAGGGTGCGGACAGGGAACACTGAAGCTTTCTTT,CASSLRVRTGNTEAFF
TRBV7-6,.,.,TRBJ2-5,TGTGCCAGCAGTCTTAATACTGGTCTAGCGGAGACCCAGTACTTC,CASSLNTGLAETQYF
TRBV19,.,.,TRBJ1-2,TGTGCCAGTACTCTACGGGGACCGGACATACTTAACTATGGCTACACCTTC,CASTLRGPDILNYGYTF
TRBV9,.,few,TRBJ1-1,TGTGCCAGCAGCGTAGGACAAACAGGAGAAGCTTTCTTT,CASSVGQTGEAFF
TRBV2,.,once,TRBJ1-3,TGTGCCAGCAGTGGGGCGGCAGGAGGAAACACCATATATTTT,CASSGAAGGNTIYF
TRBV7-9,.,.,TRBJ2-7,TGTGCCAGCAGCTTGGAACGGGAGCAGTACTTC,CASSLEREQYF
TRBV30,TRBD2,.,TRBJ2-7,TGTGTCTGGAGTGTGACTAGCGGCGTGACCTACGAGCAGTACTTC,CVWSVTSGVTYEQYF
TRBV9,TRBD1,.,TRBJ1-1,TGTGCCAGCAGCGCACCCACAGGGGGCACTGAAGCTTTCTTT,CASSAPTGGTEAFF
TRBV15,TRBD2,.,TRBJ2-1,TGTGCCACCACTCTAGCGGGGGAGCCTAATGAGCAGTTCTTC,CATTLAGEPNEQFF
TRBV4-2,.,.,TRBJ2-3,TGTGCCAGCAGCCAAGAGGCGCGGGGCACAGATACGCAGTATTTT,CASSQEARGTDTQYF